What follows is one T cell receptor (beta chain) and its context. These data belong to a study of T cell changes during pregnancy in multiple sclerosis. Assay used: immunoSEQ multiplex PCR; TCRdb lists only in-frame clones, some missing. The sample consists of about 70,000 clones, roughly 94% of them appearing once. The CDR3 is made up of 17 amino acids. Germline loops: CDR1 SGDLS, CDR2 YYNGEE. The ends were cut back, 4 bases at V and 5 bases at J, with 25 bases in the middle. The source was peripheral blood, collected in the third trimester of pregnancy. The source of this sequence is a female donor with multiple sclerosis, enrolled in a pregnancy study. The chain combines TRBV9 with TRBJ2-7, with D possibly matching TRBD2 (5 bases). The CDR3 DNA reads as TGTGCCAGCAGCCCCCGGGGTTGGGTTAAAGCTGAGGACGAGCAGTACTTC. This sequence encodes CASSPRGWVKAEDEQYF. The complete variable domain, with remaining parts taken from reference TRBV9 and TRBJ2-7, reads DSGVTQTPKHLITATGQRVTLRCSPRSGDLSVYWYQQSLDQGLQFLIQYYNGEERAKGNILERFSAQQFPDLHSELNLSSLELGDSALYFCASSPRGWVKAEDEQYFGPGTRLTVT.